Following are 26 T cell receptor beta chains from one sample sequenced in a study of blood T cell repertoires in COVID-19. Only in-frame clones appear in the TCRdb table, and some are missing; sequencing was by immunoSEQ multiplex PCR. The sample has approximately 140,000 clones, 84% seen once. The sample was PBMCs or T cells enriched from blood (not recorded which). Source of these receptors: a man over 45 in a cohort exposed to, infected with or recovered from COVID-19 (not recorded which).

The V call is TRBV5-4, the J call TRBJ1-2; TRBD1 matches 7 bases. V shed 4 bases, J shed 2 bases, and the junction held 11 bases outside the gene matches. The CDR3 covers 16 residues. CDR1 and CDR2 (germline): SGHNT, YYREEE (reference sequence). The CDR3: CASSRNTGAKNYGYTF. CDR3 coding DNA: TGTGCCAGCAGCCGTAATACAGGGGCAAAAAACTATGGCTACACCTTC.

The chain couples TRBV3-1 (or the pseudogene TRBV3-2) to TRBJ2-5, with D perhaps matching TRBD2 (6 bases). The CDR3 sequence is 17 residues long. Germline CDR1 and CDR2: LGHDT and YNNKEL (reference sequence). V shed 0 bases and J shed 3 bases, with 17 bases lying between them. Here the CDR3 DNA reads TGTGCCAGCAGCCAAGATGGGCTAGCGCAGTACGAAGAGACCCAGTACTTC. Translating it yields CASSQDGLAQYEETQYF.

The gene calls are TRBV7-9 and TRBJ2-5; tentatively, D is TRBD1 (6 bases). Trimming removed 5 bases at V and 1 base at J, with 11 bases between. Germline V lookup: CDR1 SEHNR, CDR2 FQNEAQ (reference sequence). This CDR3 region has 14 residues. The CDR3, as DNA: TGTGCCAGCAGCCCCCGGACAGTCCAAGAGACCCAGTACTTC. It yields the protein CASSPRTVQETQYF.

A few counts support this clone. The V call is TRBV21-1, the J call TRBJ1-6. TRBV21-1 constitutes a pseudogene. This CDR3 is built from 21 residues. CDR3 sequence: CASSDLEGFIPSGSYNSPLHF. The CDR3 region has the DNA TGTGCCAGCAGCGACCTTGAGGGCTTTATTCCGTCCGGCTCCTATAATTCACCCCTCCACTTT.

The gene calls are TRBV24-1 and TRBJ1-1; 8 bases line up with TRBD1. The CDR3 has 17 residues. Germline V CDR1 and CDR2: KGHDR, SFDVKD. The trim removed 7 bases at V and 3 bases at J, leaving 15 bases unmatched. CDR3 bases: TGTGCCACCAGAAGAATACACAGGGGGAGGAAGGACACTGAAGCTTTCTTT. Its protein is CATRRIHRGRKDTEAFF.

The V gene is TRBV28, the J gene TRBJ1-1, with a tentative D call TRBD1 (5 bases). CDR3 length: 15 amino acids. Trimming stripped 7 bases from V and 1 base from J, with 16 bases between. Germline CDR1 MDHEN, CDR2 SYDVKM. The CDR3 loop is CASKAAGLKNTEAFF. The CDR3 DNA reads as TGTGCCAGCAAGGCCGCGGGACTTAAGAACACTGAAGCTTTCTTT.

The chain carries TRBV19 and TRBJ2-1, with 9 bases that match TRBD1. CDR1 LNHDA and CDR2 SQIVND come from the germline V gene (reference sequence). This CDR3 region has 14 residues. With V trimmed by 6 bases and J by 9 bases, 9 bases remained unmatched. The CDR3 nucleotides are TGTGCCAGTAGATCCGGGACAGGGTTGGCTGAGCAGTTCTTC. This codes for CASRSGTGLAEQFF.

The rearrangement links TRBV27 to TRBJ1-4; 8 nucleotides align to TRBD1. Germline CDR1 reads MNHEY; CDR2 reads SMNVEV (reference sequence). The V gene end was trimmed by 5 bases and the J gene end by 8 bases; junction bases not matched to a gene: 10. The CDR3 runs 15 residues. CDR3 sequence reads: CASSPIAGGREKLFF. The CDR3 DNA reads TGTGCCAGCAGTCCCATTGCAGGGGGCAGAGAAAAACTGTTTTTT.

V and J are TRBV5-1 and TRBJ2-7, with a possible D match to TRBD2 (6 bases). Between the trimmed V and J ends, which lost 0 bases and 1 base, there was a span of 11 bases. The CDR3 is made up of 15 amino acids. Germline loops: CDR1 SGHRS, CDR2 YFSETQ. The CDR3 region has the DNA TGCGCCAGCAGCTTGGAGCTAGCGCCGTCCTACGAGCAGTACTTC. Its protein is CASSLELAPSYEQYF.

This clone has only a few counts. The chain has TRBV3-1 (or the pseudogene TRBV3-2) and TRBJ1-3, with unresolved D. The V gene's germline CDR1 is LGHDT and CDR2 YNNKEL (reference sequence). This CDR3 contains 14 residues. Trimming cost V 4 bases and J 2 bases, with 9 bases left between them. CDR3 DNA: TGTGCCAGCAGCCGCGAGGTTCCTGGAAACACCATATATTTT. Translating it yields CASSREVPGNTIYF.

The genes are TRBV7-2 and TRBJ2-2; 11 nucleotides agree with TRBD1. The CDR3 extends over 14 amino acids. Germline V gene data show CDR1 as SGHTA and CDR2 as FQGNSA. With V trimmed by 5 bases and J by 6 bases, 2 bases remained unmatched. The CDR3 here is CASSTGQGAGELFF. In DNA, the CDR3 is TGTGCCAGCAGCACGGGACAGGGGGCCGGGGAGCTGTTTTTT.

The genes are TRBV7-2 and TRBJ2-1; 14 nucleotides align to TRBD2. Looked up from germline, CDR1 is SGHTA and CDR2 is FQGNSA. The V gene end was trimmed by 3 bases and the J gene end by 10 bases; junction bases not matched to a gene: 5. CDR3 length equals 15 residues. For the CDR3, the DNA is TGTGCCAGCAGCTTGGGACTAGCGGGAGCTAAGGAGCAGTTCTTC. Its translation: CASSLGLAGAKEQFF.

This chain joins TRBV7-2 and TRBJ1-5, with D possibly being TRBD1 (5 bases). The CDR3 loop spans 15 amino acids. Germline-derived CDR1 and CDR2 are SGHTA and FQGNSA. The ends were cut back, 1 base at V and 1 base at J, with 8 bases in the middle. For the CDR3, the DNA is TGTGCCAGCAGCTTAGAGGGGAGGAGCAATCAGCCCCAGCATTTT. Translation: CASSLEGRSNQPQHF. Looking up the rest from reference TRBV7-2 and TRBJ1-5 gives the full variable domain: GAGVSQSPSNKVTEKGKDVELRCDPISGHTALYWYRQSLGQGLEFLIYFQGNSAPDKSGLPSDRFSAERTGGSVSTLTIQRTQQEDSAVYLCASSLEGRSNQPQHFGDGTRLSIL.

The CDR3 bases are TGTGCCAGCAGCCCGGGACAGATAAGCAACACTGAAGCTTTCTTT. This codes for CASSPGQISNTEAFF. The V gene is TRBV5-5, the J gene TRBJ1-1, with 7 bases lining up with TRBD1. V was clipped by 4 bases and J by 2 bases; unmatched bases: 8. This CDR3 spans 15 amino acids. Germline CDR1 SGHKS, CDR2 YYEKEE (reference sequence).

This clone was observed a few times. The chain recombines TRBV7-9 with TRBJ1-1, with D hard to call. V dropped 5 bases and J dropped 5 bases, with 12 bases sitting between them. CDR1 is SEHNR, CDR2 FQNEAQ, per germline (reference sequence). The CDR3 loop spans 13 amino acids. CDR3 sequence reads: CASSPDTWTEAFF. The CDR3 nucleotides are TGTGCCAGCAGCCCCGACACATGGACTGAAGCTTTCTTT.

V is TRBV7-2 and J is TRBJ1-2, with 7 positions matching TRBD1. V lost 5 bases and J lost 6; bases outside the gene matches: 9. Germline V gives CDR1 SGHTA, CDR2 FQGNSA. The CDR3 totals 14 residues. As DNA, the CDR3 is TGTGCCAGCAGCGCTGGGACAGCGAAGCATGGCTACACCTTC. Translating it yields CASSAGTAKHGYTF.

This clone was detected only a few times. The chain couples TRBV5-1 to TRBJ1-3; D possibly corresponds to TRBD1 (5 bases). Trimming pared 0 bases from V and 5 bases from J, leaving 9 bases between. This CDR3 comprises 14 residues. Germline loops: CDR1 SGHRS, CDR2 YFSETQ. The CDR3 sequence: CASSLGQMRNTIYF. CDR3 in DNA: TGCGCCAGCAGCTTGGGACAGATGAGAAACACCATATATTTT.

In its sample, this clone was seen a few times. The J gene is TRBJ1-5, the V gene TRBV15; D is unclear. V lost 5 bases and J lost 5, with 10 bases in between. The CDR3 has 13 amino acids. From germline, CDR1 is LNHNV and CDR2 YYDKDF (reference sequence). CDR3 amino acids: CATSFGFDQPQHF. The DNA for the CDR3 is TGTGCCACCAGCTTCGGGTTTGATCAGCCCCAGCATTTT.

Worth noting for this clone: This sample includes further DNA sequences coding for the same CDR3. This rearrangement joins TRBV7-9 to TRBJ2-3, with TRBD1 identical over 7 bases. Unmatched junction bases numbered 2, after V lost 5 bases and J lost 3 bases. The germline gives CDR1 SEHNR, CDR2 FQNEAQ (reference sequence). The CDR3 runs to 13 residues. CDR3 region: CASSPTGTDTQYF. The DNA of the CDR3 is TGTGCCAGCAGCCCGACAGGGACAGATACGCAGTATTTT.

This clone was observed a handful of times. The chain uses TRBV21-1 and TRBJ2-2; the table's D call TRBD1 went unverified against the DNA. TRBV21-1 is a pseudogene segment. The CDR3 sequence is 12 residues long. The CDR3 reads CASSQGGGELFF. CDR3 DNA sequence: TGTGCCAGCAGCCAGGGTGGCGGGGAGCTGTTTTTT.

This chain links TRBV9 with TRBJ1-1; D might be TRBD1 (5 bases). Germline assignment: CDR1 SGDLS and CDR2 YYNGEE. Between the trimmed V and J ends, which lost 4 bases and 5 bases, there was a span of 15 bases. CDR3 length: 14 residues. The CDR3 region has the DNA TGTGCCAGCAGCCCGTCGGGGGGAGGTACTGAAGCTTTCTTT. This codes for CASSPSGGGTEAFF.

V is TRBV5-1 and J is TRBJ2-5; 9 bases fit TRBD2. Trimming took 4 bases from V and 4 from J; bases not matched to a gene: 2. The CDR3 has 13 residues. Germline CDR1 is SGHRS and CDR2 is YFSETQ. The DNA of the CDR3 is TGCGCCAGCAGCGGGGGACTAGCAGAGACCCAGTACTTC. It codes for CASSGGLAETQYF.

The CDR3 region has the DNA TGCGCCAGCACCCCGGGACAGGGGGGCAATCAGCCCCAGCATTTT. This encodes CASTPGQGGNQPQHF. This sequence joins TRBV10-2 and TRBJ1-5; TRBD1 aligns across 11 bases. Germline V gives CDR1 WSHSY, CDR2 SAAADI. The CDR3 spans 15 residues. With 7 bases clipped from V and 2 bases from J, the junction kept 4 bases outside the gene matches.

The table lists this clone with many counts. J is TRBJ2-1 and V is TRBV5-4; 10 nucleotides align to TRBD2. Unmatched junction bases numbered 6, after V lost 4 bases and J lost 5 bases. CDR3 length: 15 residues. Germline V lookup: CDR1 SGHNT, CDR2 YYREEE (reference sequence). CDR3 protein: CASSTTSGWDNEQFF. The CDR3, as DNA: TGTGCCAGCAGCACGACTAGCGGGTGGGACAATGAGCAGTTCTTC.

The chain carries TRBV29-1 and TRBJ2-5; D might be TRBD2 (6 bases). The V end lost 4 bases, the J end lost 5 bases, and 20 bases lay between the germline ends. CDR3 length: 15 residues. Germline V lookup: CDR1 SQVTM, CDR2 ANQGSEA. The CDR3 spells CSVGALGTPRETQYF. The CDR3 DNA reads TGCAGCGTTGGAGCACTCGGGACTCCCCGGGAGACCCAGTACTTC.

The chain combines TRBV5-6 with TRBJ2-7, with a possible D match to TRBD1 (5 bases). V lost 2 bases to trimming and J lost 4 bases, with 7 bases between them. The germline CDR1 and CDR2 sequences are SGHDT and YYEEEE. The CDR3 contains 12 residues. The chain's CDR3 is CASSFQGYEQYF. The CDR3 DNA is TGTGCCAGCAGCTTCCAGGGATACGAGCAGTACTTC.